This TCR beta chain was identified in a study of cytomegalovirus exposure and HLA in healthy donors. Overall study: Membership in the Caucasian-associated ancestry cluster was found for about four fifths of roughly 400 genotyped donors.

On this clone itself: No antigen is known for it.

It was with 60 Vbeta and 13 Jbeta primers that the PCR ran. The table came from immunoSEQ multiplex PCR; TCRdb's copy has only in-frame clones and leaves some out. The sample includes about 97,000 clones, 70% to 80% of them seen just once. Germline CDR1 reads SGHTA; CDR2 reads FQGNSA. The ends were cut back, 5 bases at V and 2 bases at J, with 13 bases in the middle. CDR3 size: 15 residues. Overall study findings and caveats: Despite most TCR sequences being rare, some public TCRs occurred in many donors. Across all donors, roughly uniform sequencing depth was an assumption of the presence/absence analyses.

The gene calls are TRBV7-2 and TRBJ2-1, with D hard to call. The TCR comes from a male donor in good health and CMV-seropositive. Sequencing was performed on PBMCs. CDR3: CASSPTRDPYNEQFF. The CDR3 DNA sequence: TGTGCCAGCAGCCCTACTCGCGATCCCTACAATGAGCAGTTCTTC.